A single sample is the source of the 26 T cell receptor beta chains below, sequenced in a study of T cell repertoires in cytomegalovirus infection. TCRdb reanalysed the reads using MiXCR and keeps one entry per CDR3 protein. The sample lists roughly 760,000 distinct CDR3 sequences, 35% to 45% seen once, with around 3% in the top ten. The sample was PBMCs. These receptors were obtained from a human donor in good health (CMV status not recorded). Some clones in this sample may be carry-over from other donors' samples.

The chain has TRBV6-6 and TRBJ2-5, with D hard to call. This CDR3 is built from 14 residues. CDR1 is MNHNY and CDR2 is SVGAGI in the germline V gene (reference sequence). The V end was cut by 8 bases, the J end by 5 bases, with 18 bases between. CDR3 residues: CASHAVWPPETQYF. The CDR3 DNA follows: TGTGCCAGCCACGCCGTGTGGCCGCCGGAGACCCAGTACTTC.

This clonotype was observed a handful of times. This sequence joins TRBV9 and TRBJ2-2, with TRBD2 matching 7 bases. Trimming at V came to 3 bases and at J to 7 bases, leaving 3 bases not matched to a gene. The CDR3 runs to 13 residues. Germline V lookup: CDR1 SGDLS, CDR2 YYNGEE. The CDR3 spells CASSALAHGELFF. DNA of the CDR3: TGTGCCAGCAGCGCACTAGCGCACGGGGAGCTGTTTTTT. The full variable domain, with the rest looked up from reference TRBV9 and TRBJ2-2, is DSGVTQTPKHLITATGQRVTLRCSPRSGDLSVYWYQQSLDQGLQFLIQYYNGEERAKGNILERFSAQQFPDLHSELNLSSLELGDSALYFCASSALAHGELFFGEGSRLTVL.

This clonotype was counted once. This chain joins TRBV7-8 and TRBJ2-7; TRBD1 matches at 11 bases. The CDR3 has 15 amino acids. Germline-derived CDR1 and CDR2 are SGHVS and FQNEAQ. Trimming removed 10 bases from V and 4 bases from J; junction bases left unmatched: 12. CDR3 amino acids: CATSLTGTGGYEQYF. The DNA for the CDR3 is TGTGCCACCTCTCTGACCGGGACAGGGGGGTACGAGCAGTACTTC.

The chain has TRBV2 and TRBJ2-2, with a tentative D call TRBD1 (6 bases). The CDR3 extends over 14 amino acids. CDR1 is SNHLY, CDR2 FYNNEI, per germline. Trimming pared 11 bases from V and 3 bases from J, leaving 16 bases between. CDR3 in amino acids: CAVIAEGDTGELFF. The CDR3 DNA is TGTGCCGTCATAGCCGAGGGGGACACCGGGGAGCTGTTTTTT.

This clonotype was observed a few times. CDR3 bases: TGTGCCAGCAGTTTAGGGGACAATAGCAATCAGCCCCAGCATTTT. Its translation: CASSLGDNSNQPQHF. The chain carries TRBV12-3 or TRBV12-4 and TRBJ1-5; TRBD1 is a possible D gene (6 bases). With 1 base removed from V and 0 bases from J, the gap between germline ends came to 7 bases. This CDR3 has 15 amino acids.

The chain has TRBV7-9 and TRBJ2-1, with 10 bases aligning to TRBD1. The CDR3 totals 15 residues. Germline CDR1 reads SEHNR; CDR2 reads FQNEAQ (reference sequence). V was clipped by 4 bases and J by 3 bases; unmatched bases: 3. The CDR3 sequence: CASSSGTGDYNEQFF. CDR3 sequence (DNA): TGTGCCAGCAGCTCCGGGACAGGGGACTACAATGAGCAGTTCTTC.

This clonotype was counted many times. This chain links TRBV7-2 with TRBJ1-1, with a possible D match to TRBD1 (6 bases). The CDR3 contains 15 residues. Trimming left V 0 bases short and J 1 base short, with 9 bases between. Germline CDR1 SGHTA, CDR2 FQGNSA. CDR3 amino acids: CASSLAGGSNTEAFF. CDR3 DNA sequence: TGTGCCAGCAGCTTAGCGGGGGGCTCGAACACTGAAGCTTTCTTT.

The rearrangement uses TRBV24-1 and TRBJ2-1; TRBD2 might be the D (5 bases). The germline V and J ends were trimmed by 3 bases and 6 bases, with 14 bases remaining between them. There are 15 residues in the CDR3. Per the germline V gene, CDR1 is KGHDR and CDR2 is SFDVKD. Here the CDR3 reads CATSDVTRLRNEQFF. The CDR3 DNA reads as TGTGCCACCAGTGATGTTACTAGACTCCGCAATGAGCAGTTCTTC.

This clonotype was counted ten times or more. V gene TRBV12-5 combines with J gene TRBJ2-5; perhaps D is TRBD1 or TRBD2 (5 bases each). Trimming shortened V by 8 bases and J by 1 base, and 8 bases separated the two germline ends. This CDR3 spans 12 amino acids. CDR1 is LGHNT, CDR2 FRNRAP, per germline. CDR3 DNA sequence: TGTGCTAGTCAGGGACCCCAAGAGACCCAGTACTTC. Translated, it gives CASQGPQETQYF.

This clonotype has only one observation. The J gene is TRBJ2-3, the V gene TRBV10-3, with D possibly TRBD2 on 6 matching bases. This CDR3 contains 15 residues. The V and J ends lost 7 bases and 2 bases respectively, with 16 bases between them. Germline V lookup: CDR1 ENHRY, CDR2 SYGVKD. The CDR3 region is CAINPGVADTDTQYF. In nucleotides, the CDR3 is TGTGCCATCAATCCCGGGGTAGCGGACACAGATACGCAGTATTTT.

This clonotype was found a few times. The rearrangement links TRBV28 to TRBJ1-5; D perhaps matches TRBD1 (5 bases). V was shortened by 5 bases and J by 2 bases, with 19 bases between the two germline ends. CDR1 is MDHEN and CDR2 is SYDVKM in the germline V gene. This CDR3 is built from 17 residues. This CDR3 is CASSPQRGAMGNQPQHF. The DNA for the CDR3 is TGTGCCAGCAGTCCCCAGAGGGGCGCAATGGGCAATCAGCCCCAGCATTTT.

The chain recombines TRBV29-1 with TRBJ1-2; 9 bases fit TRBD1. The trim removed 6 bases at V and 5 bases at J, leaving 13 bases unmatched. There are 15 residues in the CDR3. The germline V gene has CDR1 SQVTM and CDR2 ANQGSEA. The chain's CDR3 is CSVGTPGQGLYGYTF. As DNA, the CDR3 is TGCAGCGTAGGTACTCCGGGACAGGGTCTGTATGGCTACACCTTC.

The chain recombines TRBV20-1 with TRBJ1-1, with 8 positions matching TRBD1. The CDR3 is 12 residues long. In germline, CDR1 is DFQATT, CDR2 SNEGSKA (reference sequence). Trimming cost V 6 bases and J 6 bases; bases outside gene matches: 6. The CDR3 protein is CSAWTGPPEAFF. In DNA form, the CDR3 reads TGCAGTGCCTGGACAGGGCCCCCTGAAGCTTTCTTT.

The chain has TRBV20-1 and TRBJ2-2; D call uncertain. V was pared by 4 bases and J by 1 base, with 7 bases between. Germline values: CDR1 DFQATT, CDR2 SNEGSKA (reference sequence). The CDR3 consists of 13 residues. The CDR3: CSAIPGNTGELFF. For the CDR3, the DNA is TGCAGTGCTATCCCAGGGAACACCGGGGAGCTGTTTTTT.

This rearrangement joins TRBV4-1 to TRBJ2-1; 10 positions agree with TRBD2. Germline V gene data show CDR1 as MGHRA and CDR2 as YSYEKL. This CDR3 spans 14 amino acids. The V gene end was trimmed by 4 bases and the J gene end by 8 bases; junction bases not matched to a gene: 5. As DNA, the CDR3 is TGCGCCAGCAGCCCACTAGCGGGGTTGGATGAGCAGTTCTTC. Translating gives CASSPLAGLDEQFF.

This clonotype turned up a few times. The rearrangement joins TRBV7-6 to TRBJ2-5; the D call may be TRBD1 or TRBD2 (6 bases each). Trimming took 1 base from V and 5 from J, leaving 14 bases between them. CDR1 is SGHVS, CDR2 FNYEAQ, per germline. CDR3 length equals 15 residues. In DNA, the CDR3 is TGTGCCAGCAGCTTAGTTGAAGGGGGGTCGGAGACCCAGTACTTC. It translates to CASSLVEGGSETQYF.

This clonotype was recorded a few times. This sequence joins TRBV7-2 and TRBJ2-7, with D unclear. The CDR3 contains 12 residues. Germline CDR1 reads SGHTA; CDR2 reads FQGNSA. The germline V and J ends were trimmed by 5 bases and 2 bases, with 7 bases remaining between them. The CDR3, as DNA: TGTGCCAGCAGCAGGAACGCCTACGAGCAGTACTTC. Protein: CASSRNAYEQYF. The full variable domain, completed using reference TRBV7-2 and TRBJ2-7, is GAGVSQSPSNKVTEKGKDVELRCDPISGHTALYWYRQSLGQGLEFLIYFQGNSAPDKSGLPSDRFSAERTGGSVSTLTIQRTQQEDSAVYLCASSRNAYEQYFGPGTRLTVT.

This clonotype was found a few times. The chain joins TRBV11-3 to TRBJ2-1; TRBD2 aligns across 12 bases. There are 15 residues in the CDR3. Per germline, CDR1 SGHNT and CDR2 YENEEA. V shed 3 bases and J 8 bases; nucleotides not matched to a gene: 5. CDR3 region: CASSLSTSGSHEQFF. CDR3 in DNA: TGTGCCAGCAGCTTGTCGACTAGCGGGAGTCATGAGCAGTTCTTC.

This clonotype was counted a few times. V gene TRBV28 combines with J gene TRBJ2-7, with TRBD1 identical over 8 bases. Trimming at V came to 3 bases and at J to 0 bases, leaving 13 bases not matched to a gene. The CDR3 loop spans 18 amino acids. Germline CDR1 and CDR2: MDHEN and SYDVKM. The CDR3 DNA is TGTGCCAGCAGTTTTCATTTCGGACAGGGAAAGCCCTCCTACGAGCAGTACTTC. Amino acids: CASSFHFGQGKPSYEQYF. The full variable domain, rest sourced from reference TRBV28 and TRBJ2-7, is DVKVTQSSRYLVKRTGEKVFLECVQDMDHENMFWYRQDPGLGLRLIYFSYDVKMKEKGDIPEGYSVSREKKERFSLILESASTNQTSMYLCASSFHFGQGKPSYEQYFGPGTRLTVT.

This clonotype was observed a handful of times. This rearrangement joins TRBV7-8 to TRBJ1-3; the D gene is possibly TRBD1 (6 bases). Between the trimmed V and J ends, which lost 7 bases and 1 base, there was a span of 14 bases. The length of the CDR3 is 15 residues. CDR1 is SGHVS, CDR2 FQNEAQ, per germline. CDR3 sequence reads: CASKGGSSSGNTIYF. The DNA for the CDR3 is TGTGCCAGCAAGGGGGGGTCTTCTTCTGGAAACACCATATATTTT.

V and J are TRBV25-1 and TRBJ1-5; TRBD1 agrees at 7 bases. V was clipped by 10 bases and J by 6 bases; unmatched bases: 9. Germline assignment: CDR1 MGHDK and CDR2 SYGVNS. The CDR3 loop spans 13 amino acids. The CDR3 spells CAKLPGGFQPQHF. DNA for the CDR3: TGTGCCAAATTACCAGGGGGATTTCAGCCCCAGCATTTT.

This chain joins TRBV5-4 and TRBJ1-1; TRBD1 aligns across 8 bases. The germline V gene encodes CDR1 SGHNT and CDR2 YYREEE (reference sequence). The V gene end was trimmed by 0 bases and the J gene end by 5 bases; junction bases not matched to a gene: 3. The CDR3 covers 14 residues. Written as DNA, the CDR3 is TGTGCCAGCAGCTTGGCCACAGGGGGGACTGAAGCTTTCTTT. It specifies CASSLATGGTEAFF.

The chain uses TRBV10-3 and TRBJ2-1, with 7 positions matching TRBD2. Germline V CDR1 and CDR2: ENHRY, SYGVKD. This CDR3 region has 14 residues. J lost 5 bases, V lost 5 bases, and 6 bases had no gene match. The CDR3 DNA reads TGTGCCATCAGTCCCGGAGCGGGGCACAATGAGCAGTTCTTC. It specifies CAISPGAGHNEQFF.

This clonotype was observed a few times. This sequence joins TRBV6-1 and TRBJ2-4; possibly TRBD1 or TRBD2 for D (5 bases each). This CDR3 is 15 amino acids long. Trimming removed 6 bases from V and 0 bases from J, with 12 bases in between. Germline CDR1 and CDR2: MNHNS and SASEGT. Here the CDR3 reads CASRSREIAKNIQYF. The CDR3 nucleotides are TGTGCCAGCAGATCCAGGGAGATAGCCAAAAACATTCAGTACTTC.

This clonotype occurred a few times. The chain joins TRBV7-8 to TRBJ1-5, with D possibly TRBD1 on 5 matching bases. The V gene lost 1 base and the J gene lost 3 bases, with 16 bases spanning the gap. The CDR3 is 17 amino acids. The V gene's germline CDR1 is SGHVS and CDR2 FQNEAQ. The chain's CDR3 is CASSLVWTPYNNQPQHF. The CDR3, as DNA: TGTGCCAGCAGCTTAGTGTGGACACCGTATAACAATCAGCCCCAGCATTTT.

This clonotype appeared a few times. CDR3 region: CAWSFPSGSTDTQYF. The DNA for the CDR3 is TGTGCCTGGAGTTTCCCTTCGGGGTCCACAGATACGCAGTATTTT. The chain couples TRBV30 to TRBJ2-3; maybe TRBD2 (5 bases). V lost 2 bases and J 2 bases, leaving 14 bases between the germline ends. CDR3 length equals 15 residues. The germline V gene has CDR1 GTSNPN and CDR2 SVGIG (reference sequence).